This T cell receptor (beta chain) comes out of a study of CD8+ T cells in alopecia areata (dated by TCRdb to the late 2010s). At the level of the whole study: The treated patients, all with moderate-to-severe alopecia areata, were enrolled in an open-label pilot trial of oral tofacitinib given at 5 to 10 mg twice daily. Tofacitinib was administered for 6 to 18 months, and 6 months of follow-up off drug were then conducted to assess delayed response and recurrence. The SALT score, which quantifies the percentage of affected scalp surface area, was used to measure disease severity in treated patients. The study used high-throughput TCRbeta sequencing to examine T cell clonal expansion in alopecia areata, in both the C3H/HeJ mouse model and human patients. In humans, TCRbeta sequencing was performed on scalp tissue and on sorted CD4+ and CD8+ peripheral blood T cells from healthy controls and from patients with patchy or totalis/universalis alopecia areata. Tofacitinib-treated patients had biopsies at baseline and at 4 and 24 weeks of treatment, with a later scalp biopsy in several patients. Scalp clonality was compared across normal scalp (n=4), patchy alopecia areata scalp (n=8), and alopecia totalis/universalis scalp (n=8). The RNA source kit depended on sample type: the PAXgene miRNA kit for fixed scalp, the miRNeasy kit for PBMCs, and the RNeasy kit for mouse skin. immunoSEQ multiplex PCR using 35 Vbeta forward primers and 13 Jbeta reverse primers was used to amplify TCRbeta CDR3 regions.

Broader findings and caveats from the paper: Tofacitinib significantly decreased scalp clonality and the number of expanded CD8+ clones among the top 100 scalp clones. TCR sequences shared between patients were less clear than in mice, possibly partly because of HLA diversity in the patient population. Unlike mouse skin, which is dominated by gammadelta T cells, normal human skin has resident alphabeta T cells that are also sequenced, and this complicates analysis of the scalp TCR repertoire. Because the treated cohort was small and had only one nonresponder, larger studies are needed to examine links between baseline CD8+ expansion and response. Higher clonality and more expanded CD8+ clones were observed in lesional scalp than in normal scalp, particularly in alopecia totalis/universalis, a finding suggestive of antigenic drive. During tofacitinib treatment, many expanded lesional clones stuck around in both scalp and blood, and this persistence may partly explain why relapse happens after treatment is stopped.

Trimmed from V: 6 bases; trimmed from J: 0 bases; junction bases lacking a gene match: 4. The CDR3 has 15 amino acids, counting the end cysteine and phenylalanine. Left in the record is the CDR3 DNA by itself, 45 bases read in frame from the first base. From a lookup of the germline V gene, CDR1 and CDR2 are SGHDN and FVKESK. The time point label for this specimen denotes: 4 weeks on oral tofacitinib. In light of the paper, this sample's treatment or condition label describes: oral pan-JAK inhibitor, 5-10 mg twice daily. Lesional scalp punch biopsies and peripheral blood were obtained from alopecia areata patients. PBMCs were separated by density centrifugation and stained for CD3, CD4 and CD8, after which CD4+ and CD8+ T cells were sorted on a FACSAria. The library was produced with the immunoSEQ multiplex PCR assay. For TCR sequencing, RNA was extracted from every sample and reverse transcribed into cDNA to serve as template. SuperScript III was used for first-strand cDNA synthesis, primed with a 2:1 mix of oligo-dT and random hexamers. Amplification bias was assessed with a synthetic immune receptor repertoire, and residual bias was removed computationally. Per the authors' processing: Raw reads were preprocessed to remove errors, and CDR3 was defined by IMGT conventions from the conserved cysteine to phenylalanine. Clonality was calculated as 1 minus Shannon entropy normalized by log2 of the number of productive unique TCRs. Scalp TCRbeta sequences were cross-referenced with sorted blood CD4 and CD8 repertoires so that the CD4 or CD8 identity of scalp clones could be inferred. The source is immuneACCESS, and TCRdb retained only in-frame sequences with V and J called. Part of the clones is not carried over; for the studies checked, unresolved V genes explain less than half of this, and the remainder is unexplained. The DNA gave D and trimming, while V, J and clone size come from that table. The sample contains roughly 180,000 clones, around 60% of them found a single time. About 3.5% of the sample comes from the top ten.

This clone showed up just a few times. Which antigen it targets is not known. No much larger clonotype is one base removed from it; base qualities were not supplied. This chain joins TRBV14 to TRBJ2-3; TRBD2 lines up with 9 middle nucleotides. This material consisted of CD4+ T cells sorted from blood, taken at week 4, from a patient treated with tofacitinib. This clonotype was sampled from a human donor with alopecia areata. The nucleotides read TGTGCCAGCAGGAAAACTAGCGGGAGCACAGATACGCAGTATTTT. Its translation reads: CASRKTSGSTDTQYF.